These 13 T cell receptor beta chains were sequenced from one sample in a study of blood T cell repertoires in COVID-19. This table comes from immunoSEQ multiplex PCR, and its TCRdb copy is limited to in-frame clones, with some not included. The sample yields about 40,000 clones, about 89% seen once. Sequenced material: peripheral blood. The receptors originated from a human donor in a cohort sampled during active COVID-19.

As DNA, the CDR3 is TGTGCCAGCAGTTCTTTACTGGGACAGGGGGTAGCCTACGAGCAGTACTTC. The encoded protein is CASSSLLGQGVAYEQYF. The V and J genes are TRBV27 and TRBJ2-7, with 11 bases aligning to TRBD1. The CDR3 loop spans 17 amino acids. The J segment lost 2 bases and the V segment lost 4 bases, leaving 10 bases of the junction unmatched. The germline gives CDR1 MNHEY, CDR2 SMNVEV (reference sequence).

The chain is built from TRBV18 and TRBJ1-1; D perhaps matches TRBD1 (5 bases). The germline CDR1 and CDR2 sequences are KGHSH and LQKENI. The CDR3 is made up of 14 amino acids. V shed 1 base and J shed 1 base, with 7 bases lying between them. The CDR3 loop reads CASSPQTGNTEAFF. The CDR3 DNA reads as TGTGCCAGCTCACCACAAACAGGGAACACTGAAGCTTTCTTT.

The chain uses TRBV2 and TRBJ1-6; 7 nucleotides align to TRBD1. This CDR3 is built from 15 residues. The germline gives CDR1 SNHLY, CDR2 FYNNEI. Unmatched junction bases numbered 6, after V lost 4 bases and J lost 6 bases. CDR3 protein: CASSGSRGSNSPLHF. CDR3 nucleotides: TGTGCCAGCAGTGGGTCCAGGGGGTCTAATTCACCCCTCCACTTT.

This chain joins TRBV6-1 and TRBJ1-1; possibly TRBD1 for D (5 bases). The ends were cut back, 1 base at V and 5 bases at J, with 14 bases in the middle. The CDR3 contains 15 residues. CDR1 is MNHNS, CDR2 SASEGT, per germline. The CDR3 nucleotides read TGTGCCAGCAGTGAAGGGGGATCAGGGAGGACTGAAGCTTTCTTT. It yields the protein CASSEGGSGRTEAFF.

The gene calls are TRBV21-1 and TRBJ1-1; the table gives TRBD1 as D, unverified against the DNA. TRBV21-1 is labeled a pseudogene. The CDR3 is made up of 19 amino acids. DNA of the CDR3: TGTGCCAGCAGCCGCAACACCCCCGGGACAGGGGGAGCGAACACTGAAGCTTTCTTT. It encodes CASSRNTPGTGGANTEAFF.

This clone appeared a single time. The gene calls are TRBV7-6 and TRBJ1-6; the D is unclear. The CDR3 loop spans 14 amino acids. Trimming stripped 2 bases from V and 6 bases from J, with 8 bases between. CDR1 is SGHVS and CDR2 is FNYEAQ in the germline V gene. CDR3 sequence reads: CASSLSSSNSPLHF. As DNA, the CDR3 is TGTGCCAGCAGCTTAAGCTCGAGTAATTCACCCCTCCACTTT.

This clone has only one observation. The genes are TRBV7-9 and TRBJ2-7; D might be TRBD2 (7 bases). Deletions cut 5 bases from V and 7 bases from J, with 15 bases between. Germline CDR1 is SEHNR and CDR2 is FQNEAQ (reference sequence). This CDR3 is built from 13 residues. The CDR3 loop reads CASSLAGAGEQYF. As DNA, the CDR3 is TGTGCCAGCAGCCTTGCGGGGGCGGGGGAGCAGTACTTC. The whole variable domain, filled in from reference TRBV7-9 and TRBJ2-7, reads DTGVSQNPRHKITKRGQNVTFRCDPISEHNRLYWYRQTLGQGPEFLTYFQNEAQLEKSRLLSDRFSAERPKGSFSTLEIQRTEQGDSAMYLCASSLAGAGEQYFGPGTRLTVT.

The chain has TRBV19 and TRBJ1-2, with a tentative D call TRBD1 (6 bases). V was shortened by 7 bases and J by 5 bases, with 23 bases between the two germline ends. The CDR3 is 16 amino acids. Germline V gene lookup returns CDR1 LNHDA and CDR2 SQIVND (reference sequence). In DNA, the CDR3 is TGTGCCAGTACCAATGAGGGGACACGGGACCTATATGGCTACACCTTC. This translates into CASTNEGTRDLYGYTF.

For the CDR3, the DNA is TGTGCCAGCAGCTCACAGGCTAACTCCTACGAGCAGTACTTC. Protein: CASSSQANSYEQYF. The gene calls are TRBV7-6 and TRBJ2-7; TRBD1 is a possible D gene (5 bases). Germline CDR1 SGHVS, CDR2 FNYEAQ. The V gene lost 4 bases and the J gene lost 0 bases, with 10 bases spanning the gap. The CDR3 is 14 amino acids.

This chain uses TRBV4-1 with TRBJ1-2; possibly TRBD1 for D (5 bases). V was pared by 0 bases and J by 4 bases, with 12 bases between. The CDR3 covers 15 residues. In germline, CDR1 is MGHRA, CDR2 YSYEKL. CDR3 sequence: CASSQDQAGPYGYTF. In DNA form, the CDR3 reads TGCGCCAGCAGCCAAGATCAGGCAGGGCCCTATGGCTACACCTTC.

V gene TRBV9 combines with J gene TRBJ2-7; 12 bases fit TRBD2. Looked up from germline, CDR1 is SGDLS and CDR2 is YYNGEE. This CDR3 comprises 15 residues. The ends lost 4 bases at V and 5 bases at J; junction bases unmatched: 7. CDR3 DNA sequence: TGTGCCAGCAGCCCCTGGCTAGCGGGGGGGAACGAGCAGTACTTC. It specifies CASSPWLAGGNEQYF.

The rearrangement links TRBV7-8 to TRBJ1-6, with D possibly TRBD1 on 6 matching bases. The CDR3 consists of 20 residues. The ends were cut back, 5 bases at V and 0 bases at J, with 23 bases in the middle. The germline CDR1 and CDR2 sequences are SGHVS and FQNEAQ. The CDR3 DNA reads TGTGCCAGCAGCCCAGCCACAGGGTTAGTTGGAGTCTCCTATAATTCACCCCTCCACTTT. It translates to CASSPATGLVGVSYNSPLHF.

This rearrangement joins TRBV5-6 to TRBJ2-7; D is uncertain. CDR3 length: 13 amino acids. V lost 3 bases and J 1 base, leaving 8 bases between the germline ends. Per the germline V gene, CDR1 is SGHDT and CDR2 is YYEEEE. In nucleotides, the CDR3 is TGTGCCAGCAGCTCACACCGTTCCTACGAGCAGTACTTC. Translating gives CASSSHRSYEQYF.